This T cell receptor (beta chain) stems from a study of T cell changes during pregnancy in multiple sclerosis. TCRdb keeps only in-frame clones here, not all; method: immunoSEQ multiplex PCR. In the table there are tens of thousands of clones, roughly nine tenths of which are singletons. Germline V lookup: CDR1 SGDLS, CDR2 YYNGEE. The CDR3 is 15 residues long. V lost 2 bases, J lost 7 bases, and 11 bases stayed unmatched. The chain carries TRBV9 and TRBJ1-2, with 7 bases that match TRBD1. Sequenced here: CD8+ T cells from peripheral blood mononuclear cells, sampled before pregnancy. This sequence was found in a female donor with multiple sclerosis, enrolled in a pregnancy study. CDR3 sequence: CASSVAGGGGGGYTF. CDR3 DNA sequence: TGTGCCAGCAGCGTTGCAGGGGGAGGAGGGGGTGGCTACACCTTC.